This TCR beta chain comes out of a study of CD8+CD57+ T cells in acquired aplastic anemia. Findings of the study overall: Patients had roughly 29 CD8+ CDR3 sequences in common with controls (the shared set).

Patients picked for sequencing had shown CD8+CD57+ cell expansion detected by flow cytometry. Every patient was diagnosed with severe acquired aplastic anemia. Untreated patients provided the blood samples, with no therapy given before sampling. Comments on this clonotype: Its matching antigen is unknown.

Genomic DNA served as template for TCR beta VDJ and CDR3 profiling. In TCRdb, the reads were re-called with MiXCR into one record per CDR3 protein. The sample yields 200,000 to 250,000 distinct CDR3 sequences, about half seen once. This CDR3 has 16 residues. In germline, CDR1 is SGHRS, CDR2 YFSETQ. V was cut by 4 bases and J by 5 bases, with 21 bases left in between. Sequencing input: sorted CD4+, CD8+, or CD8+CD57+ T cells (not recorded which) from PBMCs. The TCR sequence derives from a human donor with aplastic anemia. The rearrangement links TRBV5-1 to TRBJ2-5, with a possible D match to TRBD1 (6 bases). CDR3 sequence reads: CASSRDVQGLGETQYF. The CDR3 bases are TGCGCCAGCAGCCGAGACGTACAGGGATTAGGTGAGACCCAGTACTTC.